What follows are 29 T cell receptor beta chains derived from one specimen sequenced in a study of blood T cell repertoires in COVID-19 (dated by TCRdb to the early 2020s). The receptor library was made with the immunoSEQ multiplex PCR assay. TCRdb re-hosts the immuneACCESS table, in-frame sequences only. Its copies lack some clones; in the studies checked, an unresolved V gene accounts for under half of them, and the cause for the rest is not known. The sample table holds a few hundred thousand clones, of which around 87% were seen once. Approximately 2.4% of the sample comes from the top ten. Sequencing was carried out using peripheral blood. The receptors here all came from a young man with active or convalescent COVID-19.

In nucleotides, the CDR3 is TGTGCCAGCAGCCAAGATCCCGACCCAGAGGTGTATGGCTACACCTTC. It encodes CASSQDPDPEVYGYTF. The chain is built from TRBV4-2 and TRBJ1-2; no definite D call. This CDR3 comprises 16 residues. Trimming removed 0 bases from V and 5 bases from J, with 16 bases in between. Germline CDR1 reads LGHNA; CDR2 reads YNFKEQ.

Concerning this clone: Other DNA sequences in this specimen translate into the identical CDR3. The rearrangement joins TRBV28 to TRBJ2-3; TRBD1 aligns across 10 bases. Germline V gene data show CDR1 as MDHEN and CDR2 as SYDVKM. The V segment lost 6 bases and the J segment 5 bases; nucleotides outside the gene matches: 5. The CDR3 sequence is 14 residues long. The CDR3 coding sequence is TGTGCCAGCAGCTCCGGGACAGGGGTAGATACGCAGTATTTT. Translating gives CASSSGTGVDTQYF.

The V gene is TRBV5-1, the J gene TRBJ2-2; no clear D. With 1 base removed from V and 6 bases from J, the gap between germline ends came to 7 bases. Germline values: CDR1 SGHRS, CDR2 YFSETQ. This CDR3 is built from 13 residues. CDR3 protein: CASSLNYPGELFF. CDR3 coding DNA: TGCGCCAGCAGCTTGAATTATCCCGGGGAGCTGTTTTTT.

The chain has TRBV14 and TRBJ2-1; 7 bases map to TRBD2. Germline-derived CDR1 and CDR2 are SGHDN and FVKESK. The ends lost 4 bases at V and 2 bases at J; junction bases unmatched: 14. The length of the CDR3 is 18 residues. CDR3 sequence reads: CASSRGGRAGSTYNEQFF. The CDR3 DNA follows: TGTGCCAGCAGCCGCGGAGGGAGGGCGGGGAGTACCTACAATGAGCAGTTCTTC.

The chain links TRBV11-3 to TRBJ1-5; 7 nucleotides line up with TRBD1. Looked up from germline, CDR1 is SGHNT and CDR2 is YENEEA. With V trimmed by 5 bases and J by 3 bases, 4 bases remained unmatched. CDR3 size: 14 residues. The CDR3: CASSRDSDNQPQHF. The CDR3 nucleotides read TGTGCCAGCAGCCGGGACAGCGACAATCAGCCCCAGCATTTT.

The chain couples TRBV27 to TRBJ2-7, with no clear D. The V end was cut by 4 bases, the J end by 0 bases, with 7 bases between. CDR1 MNHEY and CDR2 SMNVEV come from the germline V gene (reference sequence). This CDR3 has 13 residues. CDR3 residues: CASSSAVSYEQYF. DNA for the CDR3: TGTGCCAGCAGTTCGGCGGTCTCCTACGAGCAGTACTTC.

The chain is built from TRBV7-9 and TRBJ2-7; 15 nucleotides line up with TRBD2. With V trimmed by 11 bases and J by 2 bases, 10 bases remained unmatched. The germline gives CDR1 SEHNR, CDR2 FQNEAQ (reference sequence). CDR3 length equals 16 residues. CDR3 amino acids: CAGSGTSGRPAYEQYF. The CDR3 DNA sequence: TGTGCCGGATCCGGGACTAGCGGGAGGCCCGCCTACGAGCAGTACTTC.

V is TRBV27 and J is TRBJ2-7; tentative D call: TRBD1 (5 bases). Per the germline V gene, CDR1 is MNHEY and CDR2 is SMNVEV (reference sequence). The ends were cut back, 2 bases at V and 4 bases at J, with 18 bases in the middle. CDR3 size: 16 residues. The CDR3 coding sequence is TGTGCCAGCAGTTTAAATGCGCGGCAGTGGACATACGAGCAGTACTTC. Protein sequence: CASSLNARQWTYEQYF.

The chain carries TRBV15 and TRBJ1-2, with 7 bases that match TRBD1. This CDR3 is 12 amino acids long. V was pared by 5 bases and J by 4 bases, with 1 base of the junction left unmatched. Germline assignment: CDR1 LNHNV and CDR2 YYDKDF (reference sequence). The CDR3 DNA follows: TGTGCCACCAGCGGGGACAGCTATGGCTACACCTTC. Its translation is CATSGDSYGYTF.

The chain employs TRBV12-3 or TRBV12-4 and TRBJ1-2; D is undetermined. CDR3 length: 13 amino acids. Trimming took off 5 bases at V and 7 bases at J, with 14 bases between the two ends. CDR3 in amino acids: CASSLPGAAGYTF. The CDR3 DNA reads as TGTGCCAGCAGTCTCCCCGGCGCGGCTGGCTACACCTTC.

The chain combines TRBV28 with TRBJ1-2, with 8 positions matching TRBD1. V trimming: 11 bases; J trimming: 4 bases; junction bases outside the gene matches: 9. This CDR3 region has 13 residues. Germline-derived CDR1 and CDR2 are MDHEN and SYDVKM. The CDR3 is CAVTTGTGYGYTF. The CDR3 DNA is TGTGCCGTAACGACTGGGACAGGCTATGGCTACACCTTC.

The CDR3 is CASSRLVDRETFF. For the CDR3, the DNA is TGTGCCAGCAGCCGGCTGGTGGACAGGGAAACTTTCTTT. The chain carries TRBV3-1 (or the pseudogene TRBV3-2) and TRBJ1-1, with 8 bases matching TRBD1. The CDR3 totals 13 residues. After removal of 4 bases from V and 12 bases from J, the junction contained 10 bases not matched to a gene. Germline CDR1 LGHDT, CDR2 YNNKEL (reference sequence).

The chain joins TRBV4-1 to TRBJ2-3; 7 nucleotides match TRBD2. Germline CDR1 reads MGHRA; CDR2 reads YSYEKL. J was trimmed by 2 bases and V by 1 base; bases with no gene match: 9. The CDR3 is 17 residues long. The CDR3 bases are TGCGCCAGCAGCCAAGGGCTAGCGGTTTTAAACACAGATACGCAGTATTTT. It specifies CASSQGLAVLNTDTQYF.

The chain is built from TRBV2 and TRBJ1-4; no reliable D call. Germline assignment: CDR1 SNHLY and CDR2 FYNNEI. The CDR3 totals 13 residues. V lost 5 bases and J lost 12, with 16 bases in between. The CDR3 loop reads CASSPPFLRELFF. CDR3 nucleotides: TGTGCCAGCAGTCCCCCTTTTCTTCGGGAACTGTTTTTT.

This chain joins TRBV18 and TRBJ2-7; D might be TRBD1 (5 bases). From germline, CDR1 is KGHSH and CDR2 LQKENI. This CDR3 contains 15 residues. V lost 6 bases to trimming and J lost 4 bases, with 19 bases between them. The CDR3 sequence: CASSAGRAPTYEQYF. CDR3 DNA sequence: TGTGCCAGCTCTGCCGGCAGGGCCCCCACTTACGAGCAGTACTTC.

The chain joins TRBV28 to TRBJ2-6; tentatively, D is TRBD1 (5 bases). Trimming cost V 7 bases and J 1 base, with 23 bases left between them. The germline V gene has CDR1 MDHEN and CDR2 SYDVKM. The CDR3 covers 19 residues. In DNA form, the CDR3 reads TGTGCCAGCACCGTGGGGTGGGGCAGGTCGCGATCTGGGGCCAACGTCCTGACTTTC. This encodes CASTVGWGRSRSGANVLTF.

This chain uses TRBV10-1 with TRBJ1-5; D ambiguous. Germline CDR1 and CDR2: WNHNN and SYGVQD (reference sequence). Trimming removed 6 bases at V and 2 bases at J, with 8 bases between. The CDR3 spans 13 residues. DNA of the CDR3: TGCGCCAGCAGCGACACGGGCAATCAGCCCCAGCATTTT. Protein sequence: CASSDTGNQPQHF.

The V call is TRBV5-1, the J call TRBJ1-1; D gene unclear. Germline CDR1 and CDR2: SGHRS and YFSETQ. The CDR3 loop spans 11 amino acids. Trimming stripped 0 bases from V and 8 bases from J, with 5 bases between. CDR3 region: CASSLAGEAFF. Here the CDR3 DNA reads TGCGCCAGCAGCTTGGCCGGGGAAGCTTTCTTT.

This clone showed up just once. V and J are TRBV4-1 and TRBJ2-2; D is possibly TRBD2 (6 bases). V lost 4 bases to trimming and J lost 6 bases, with 30 bases between them. The CDR3 runs to 20 residues. Germline CDR1 and CDR2: MGHRA and YSYEKL. CDR3 residues: CASSRRLGFGSVGTAGELFF. The CDR3 region has the DNA TGCGCCAGCAGCCGCCGTTTGGGTTTCGGGAGCGTGGGTACCGCCGGGGAGCTGTTTTTT.

Here the CDR3 reads CASSESAADNQPQHF. The CDR3 region has the DNA TGTGCCAGCAGTGAATCAGCGGCAGATAATCAGCCCCAGCATTTT. This sequence joins TRBV6-1 and TRBJ1-5; D unresolved. Germline-derived CDR1 and CDR2 are MNHNS and SASEGT. Trimming cost V 2 bases and J 4 bases, with 12 bases left between them. CDR3 length: 15 residues.

The rearrangement links TRBV6-2 or TRBV6-3 to TRBJ1-5; no clear D. This CDR3 comprises 14 residues. The V gene lost 6 bases and the J gene lost 0 bases, with 9 bases spanning the gap. CDR1 and CDR2 (germline): MNHEY, SVGEGT. The CDR3 region has the DNA TGTGCCAGCAGCGACAAATATAGCAATCAGCCCCAGCATTTT. As protein: CASSDKYSNQPQHF.

V gene TRBV10-3 combines with J gene TRBJ2-7; D is possibly TRBD1 (5 bases). CDR3 length equals 12 residues. Germline lookup yields CDR1 ENHRY and CDR2 SYGVKD. V was trimmed by 4 bases and J by 6 bases, leaving 10 bases between them. DNA for the CDR3: TGTGCCATCAGTGGGGGCCGGGTCGAGCAGTACTTC. Translation gives CAISGGRVEQYF.

The rearrangement uses TRBV27 and TRBJ1-2; D is unclear. CDR1 MNHEY and CDR2 SMNVEV come from the germline V gene (reference sequence). V lost 5 bases and J lost 5, with 15 bases in between. This CDR3 comprises 14 residues. CDR3 in DNA: TGTGCCAGCAGTATAAGGACGGGAGGGTATGGCTACACCTTC. This codes for CASSIRTGGYGYTF.

The chain carries TRBV14 and TRBJ1-2; D gene ambiguous. CDR1 is SGHDN and CDR2 is FVKESK in the germline V gene. With 3 bases removed from V and 7 bases from J, the gap between germline ends came to 12 bases. CDR3 length equals 13 residues. Here the CDR3 reads CASSQGLKRGYTF. The CDR3 DNA reads TGTGCCAGCAGCCAGGGCCTAAAACGTGGCTACACCTTC.

The V call is TRBV9, the J call TRBJ2-1, with 14 bases aligning to TRBD2. The CDR3 is 15 residues long. With V trimmed by 3 bases and J by 6 bases, 2 bases remained unmatched. Germline CDR1 reads SGDLS; CDR2 reads YYNGEE. The CDR3 DNA reads TGTGCCAGCAGCGGGGGACTAGCGGGAGCCAATGAGCAGTTCTTC. Amino acids: CASSGGLAGANEQFF.

The chain employs TRBV4-1 and TRBJ1-2; D unclear. Germline values: CDR1 MGHRA, CDR2 YSYEKL. The CDR3 consists of 15 residues. V gave up 0 bases and J gave up 1 base, with 9 bases separating them. This CDR3 reads CASSQDRGLNYGYTF. In nucleotides, the CDR3 is TGCGCCAGCAGCCAAGATCGTGGGCTTAACTATGGCTACACCTTC.

The CDR3 reads CASSQDPRGYEQYF. The CDR3 DNA is TGCGCCAGCAGCCAAGATCCGAGAGGGTACGAGCAGTACTTC. The chain employs TRBV4-1 and TRBJ2-7, with a possible D match to TRBD2 (5 bases). The CDR3 is 14 residues long. Germline V CDR1 and CDR2: MGHRA, YSYEKL. V was trimmed by 0 bases and J by 4 bases, leaving 10 bases between them.

This rearrangement joins TRBV5-1 to TRBJ1-6, with D possibly TRBD1 on 5 matching bases. The CDR3 has 13 amino acids. V lost 2 bases and J 10 bases, leaving 10 bases between the germline ends. CDR1 and CDR2 from the germline V gene are SGHRS and YFSETQ. For the CDR3, the DNA is TGCGCCAGCAGCTTAGCAGGGCGATCACCCCTCCACTTT. Its translation is CASSLAGRSPLHF.

The genes are TRBV10-1 and TRBJ2-3; D may be TRBD1 (7 bases). Trimming stripped 9 bases from V and 1 base from J, with 14 bases between. This CDR3 comprises 14 residues. From germline, CDR1 is WNHNN and CDR2 SYGVQD (reference sequence). The CDR3 sequence: CASAGGLGTDTQYF. CDR3 nucleotides: TGCGCCAGTGCAGGGGGACTCGGCACAGATACGCAGTATTTT.